One T cell receptor (beta chain) is described in this entry. Antigen specificity is unknown. MiXCR was run by TCRdb on the reads, yielding one entry per CDR3 protein. Seen here are some 240,000 distinct CDR3 sequences, 15% to 20% observed once, and the top ten hold less than 60%. This sample is drawn from a study of T cell repertoires in cytomegalovirus infection. Study details: CMV infection plus the matching HLA type was flagged by public TCR beta signatures.

The study's findings and limits: Within the response measured ex vivo, HLA-C-restricted CMV-specific TCR beta clonotypes were dominant. Of the TCR beta families, the public ones yielded a cumulative frequency that identified carriers of CMV plus the relevant HLA.

The source of this sequence is a human donor in good health (CMV status not recorded). Some clones in this sample may be carry-over from other donors' samples. The sequencing sample was made of CD8+ T cells from PBMCs.

CDR3 protein: CSVGTGYEKLFF. CDR3 nucleotide sequence: TGCAGCGTTGGTACGGGTTATGAAAAACTGTTTTTT. This chain uses TRBV29-1 with TRBJ1-4; D is unclear. The germline gives CDR1 SQVTM, CDR2 ANQGSEA. The germline V and J ends were trimmed by 4 bases and 6 bases, with 9 bases remaining between them. This CDR3 comprises 12 residues.